The present entry profiles one TCR beta chain with its context. What it binds is unknown. In TCRdb, the 5' RACE reads were re-called with MiXCR into one record per CDR3 protein. The table includes 230,000 or so distinct CDR3 sequences, around 6.7% detected once. The sample belongs to a study of T cells after yellow fever vaccination. Study-wide results and caveats: Reappearing after the booster were most of the clones from primary vaccination (almost 97% CD4, 75% to 90% CD8). The secondary T-cell response peaked on day 5, not day 15, but was weaker.

This sequence originates from a man aged 30 to 39 who received the YFV17D yellow fever vaccine. The sequences come from CD4+ T cells sorted from PBMCs, collected on the day of the yellow fever booster vaccination.

The CDR3 DNA is TGTGCCAGCAGCGCATCCCCAGACAACTATGGCTACACCTTC. Amino acids: CASSASPDNYGYTF. The rearrangement links TRBV9 to TRBJ1-2; no definite D call. Trimming removed 3 bases at V and 2 bases at J, with 11 bases between. Germline V lookup: CDR1 SGDLS, CDR2 YYNGEE. The CDR3 runs 14 residues.